Presented here are 23 T cell receptor beta chains from one specimen sequenced in a study of shared clonotypes between healthy human individuals. Only in-frame clones appear in the TCRdb table, and some are missing; sequencing was by immunoSEQ multiplex PCR. The sample lists 2 million to 2.5 million clones, 85% to 95% occurring once. Sequencing was carried out using naive CD4+ T cells sorted from blood. Sample subset: CD45RA+ positively selected. Every receptor here comes from a man younger than 30 in good health.

The chain couples TRBV7-8 to TRBJ1-2, with a tentative D call TRBD1 (6 bases). This CDR3 region has 14 residues. Germline V gene lookup returns CDR1 SGHVS and CDR2 FQNEAQ. Trimming left V 5 bases short and J 0 bases short, with 10 bases between. The CDR3 loop reads CASSRDTANYGYTF. In nucleotides, the CDR3 is TGTGCCAGCAGCCGGGACACCGCTAACTATGGCTACACCTTC. Together with reference TRBV7-8 and TRBJ1-2, the CDR3 gives the full variable domain: GAGVSQSPRYKVAKRGQDVALRCDPISGHVSLFWYQQALGQGPEFLTYFQNEAQLDKSGLPSDRFFAERPEGSVSTLKIQRTQQEDSAVYLCASSRDTANYGYTFGSGTRLTVV.

V is TRBV30 and J is TRBJ2-1, with TRBD2 identical over 7 bases. V lost 4 bases to trimming and J lost 4 bases; unmatched junction nucleotides: 10. Germline CDR1 and CDR2: GTSNPN and SVGIG (reference sequence). The CDR3 runs 15 residues. CDR3 nucleotide sequence: TGTGCCTGGACTCCTTTGGGGCGGGGGTACAATGAGCAGTTCTTC. It translates to CAWTPLGRGYNEQFF.

The rearrangement joins TRBV6-5 to TRBJ2-7, with TRBD2 matching 9 bases. The CDR3 extends over 16 amino acids. CDR1 and CDR2 (germline): MNHEY, SVGAGI. V shed 0 bases and J 3 bases; nucleotides not matched to a gene: 6. The CDR3 sequence is CASSYSASGTYYEQYF. DNA of the CDR3: TGTGCCAGCAGTTACTCTGCTAGCGGGACATACTACGAGCAGTACTTC.

V gene TRBV7-9 combines with J gene TRBJ2-3; 14 bases fit TRBD2. Germline V CDR1 and CDR2: SEHNR, FQNEAQ (reference sequence). The J segment lost 2 bases and the V segment lost 5 bases, leaving 9 bases of the junction unmatched. This CDR3 region has 18 residues. The CDR3, as DNA: TGTGCCAGCAGCCGCGGACTAGCGGGAGGCCCTCTCACAGATACGCAGTATTTT. This gives the protein CASSRGLAGGPLTDTQYF.

The rearrangement uses TRBV9 and TRBJ1-5; TRBD1 matches at 8 bases. The CDR3 consists of 15 residues. Germline V gene lookup returns CDR1 SGDLS and CDR2 YYNGEE. V lost 0 bases, J lost 5 bases, and 4 bases stayed unmatched. In DNA, the CDR3 is TGTGCCAGCAGCGTAGGGCAGGGGGCGGATCAGCCCCAGCATTTT. Residues: CASSVGQGADQPQHF.

The genes are TRBV19 and TRBJ1-2; a possible D gene is TRBD1 (5 bases). Germline CDR1 and CDR2: LNHDA and SQIVND (reference sequence). Trimming left V 6 bases short and J 6 bases short, with 14 bases between. CDR3 length: 13 amino acids. For the CDR3, the DNA is TGTGCCAGTAGAGATCGGGGACGGGATGGCTACACCTTC. Its translation: CASRDRGRDGYTF.

The V gene is TRBV25-1, the J gene TRBJ2-5; the D is unclear. Germline V gene data show CDR1 as MGHDK and CDR2 as SYGVNS. The CDR3 is made up of 12 amino acids. Trimming pared 1 base from V and 5 bases from J, leaving 5 bases between. The CDR3 protein is CASSEFYETQYF. The DNA for the CDR3 is TGTGCCAGCAGTGAATTCTATGAGACCCAGTACTTC.

This sequence joins TRBV28 and TRBJ2-6, with no clear D. Germline V gene data show CDR1 as MDHEN and CDR2 as SYDVKM. CDR3 size: 16 residues. V lost 5 bases and J lost 0, with 11 bases in between. The CDR3 sequence: CASSLPTGSGANVLTF. The CDR3 region has the DNA TGTGCCAGCAGTCTGCCGACGGGCTCTGGGGCCAACGTCCTGACTTTC. Full variable domain (remainder filled in from reference TRBV28 and TRBJ2-6): DVKVTQSSRYLVKRTGEKVFLECVQDMDHENMFWYRQDPGLGLRLIYFSYDVKMKEKGDIPEGYSVSREKKERFSLILESASTNQTSMYLCASSLPTGSGANVLTFGAGSRLTVL.

The chain carries TRBV7-8 and TRBJ2-3; 11 bases fit TRBD1. This CDR3 contains 15 residues. Per germline, CDR1 SGHVS and CDR2 FQNEAQ. Unmatched junction bases numbered 4, after V lost 4 bases and J lost 4 bases. The CDR3 DNA follows: TGTGCCAGCAGCTCGGACAGGGGGCGCGCAGATACGCAGTATTTT. Protein: CASSSDRGRADTQYF.

The V call is TRBV5-1, the J call TRBJ2-1; TRBD1 agrees at 9 bases. CDR1 is SGHRS, CDR2 YFSETQ, per germline. The CDR3 is 15 residues long. V lost 5 bases and J lost 6; bases outside the gene matches: 9. CDR3 protein: CASRPPGQGPNEQFF. The CDR3 DNA reads as TGCGCCAGCAGACCGCCGGGACAGGGACCCAATGAGCAGTTCTTC. The full variable domain, completed using reference TRBV5-1 and TRBJ2-1, is KAGVTQTPRYLIKTRGQQVTLSCSPISGHRSVSWYQQTPGQGLQFLFEYFSETQRNKGNFPGRFSGRQFSNSRSEMNVSTLELGDSALYLCASRPPGQGPNEQFFGPGTRLTVL.

J is TRBJ2-3 and V is TRBV10-1; the D gene could be TRBD1 or TRBD2 (5 bases each). Germline V CDR1 and CDR2: WNHNN, SYGVQD (reference sequence). V lost 3 bases and J 2 bases, leaving 6 bases between the germline ends. There are 13 residues in the CDR3. As DNA, the CDR3 is TGCGCCAGCAGTGACGGGGCCACAGATACGCAGTATTTT. Its translation: CASSDGATDTQYF.

This clone was detected once. The junction does not match germline at one end; this may be a read error. The V and J genes are TRBV2 and TRBJ1-5, with a tentative D call TRBD1 (6 bases). Germline CDR1 is SNHLY and CDR2 is FYNNEI. This CDR3 region has 15 residues. CDR3 coding DNA: TGTGCCAGCAGGGAAGATCAGGGGAGCAATCAGCCCCAGCATTTT. As protein: CASREDQGSNQPQHF.

The chain employs TRBV9 and TRBJ2-2; 8 bases line up with TRBD1. The germline gives CDR1 SGDLS, CDR2 YYNGEE. There are 17 residues in the CDR3. Trimming cost V 0 bases and J 0 bases; bases outside gene matches: 4. CDR3: CASSVASDRANTGELFF. For the CDR3, the DNA is TGTGCCAGCAGCGTAGCTTCGGACAGGGCGAACACCGGGGAGCTGTTTTTT.

V is TRBV4-1 and J is TRBJ1-5; TRBD1 is a possible D gene (5 bases). This CDR3 has 17 amino acids. V shed 0 bases and J shed 0 bases, with 12 bases lying between them. Germline V gives CDR1 MGHRA, CDR2 YSYEKL. CDR3 protein: CASSQDGTPYSNQPQHF. CDR3 DNA sequence: TGCGCCAGCAGCCAAGACGGGACCCCATATAGCAATCAGCCCCAGCATTTT.

The rearrangement links TRBV11-2 to TRBJ2-3; 8 nucleotides line up with TRBD2. The V segment lost 5 bases and the J segment 4 bases; nucleotides outside the gene matches: 11. CDR1 is SGHAT, CDR2 FQNNGV, per germline. The CDR3 runs 16 residues. The CDR3: CASSPDVRGGPDTQYF. CDR3 bases: TGTGCCAGCAGCCCCGACGTCCGGGGGGGCCCAGATACGCAGTATTTT.

The rearrangement links TRBV5-1 to TRBJ2-2; tentative D call: TRBD2 (5 bases). The V end was cut by 0 bases, the J end by 9 bases, with 12 bases between. CDR3 size: 14 residues. Looked up from germline, CDR1 is SGHRS and CDR2 is YFSETQ. The CDR3 sequence is CASSLDPGTRELFF. In DNA form, the CDR3 reads TGCGCCAGCAGCTTGGACCCGGGAACCCGGGAGCTGTTTTTT. The full variable domain, with the rest looked up from reference TRBV5-1 and TRBJ2-2, is KAGVTQTPRYLIKTRGQQVTLSCSPISGHRSVSWYQQTPGQGLQFLFEYFSETQRNKGNFPGRFSGRQFSNSRSEMNVSTLELGDSALYLCASSLDPGTRELFFGEGSRLTVL.

The V and J genes are TRBV28 and TRBJ2-2; tentative D call: TRBD1 (6 bases). The V gene's germline CDR1 is MDHEN and CDR2 SYDVKM. This CDR3 region has 18 residues. Trimming took 2 bases from V and 4 from J, leaving 20 bases between them. The CDR3, as DNA: TGTGCCAGCAGTTTAGATAAACAGGGAATCCCGGGCACCGGGGAGCTGTTTTTT. Its translation is CASSLDKQGIPGTGELFF.

This clone was recorded once. The chain is built from TRBV5-1 and TRBJ2-5; the match to TRBD2 covers 14 bases. Germline V gene sequence: CDR1 SGHRS, CDR2 YFSETQ. This CDR3 has 17 amino acids. Unmatched junction bases numbered 11, after V lost 7 bases and J lost 3 bases. The CDR3 reads CASGGLGLAGAKETQYF. In nucleotides, the CDR3 is TGCGCCAGCGGGGGACTGGGACTAGCGGGGGCCAAAGAGACCCAGTACTTC.

The rearrangement joins TRBV25-1 to TRBJ1-6; D ambiguous. The CDR3 contains 17 residues. CDR1 MGHDK and CDR2 SYGVNS come from the germline V gene. V lost 1 base, J lost 7 bases, and 17 bases lay in between. The CDR3 here is CASSESSRPFRNSPLHF. CDR3 bases: TGTGCCAGCAGTGAATCATCCCGGCCGTTTAGGAATTCACCCCTCCACTTT.

The V gene is TRBV19, the J gene TRBJ2-3; possible D gene TRBD1, 6 bases. CDR1 and CDR2 (germline): LNHDA, SQIVND (reference sequence). V was cut by 6 bases and J by 4 bases, with 26 bases left in between. The CDR3 totals 18 residues. CDR3 in amino acids: CASSREGTSGFGADTQYF. DNA of the CDR3: TGTGCCAGTAGCCGGGAAGGGACATCTGGATTTGGGGCAGATACGCAGTATTTT.

V usage is TRBV7-8 and J usage is TRBJ2-1; D gene uncertain. Trimming left V 4 bases short and J 4 bases short, with 8 bases between. The germline V gene has CDR1 SGHVS and CDR2 FQNEAQ. This CDR3 region has 13 residues. The DNA for the CDR3 is TGTGCCAGCAGCTCCGACTGGTACAATGAGCAGTTCTTC. It encodes CASSSDWYNEQFF.

The rearrangement links TRBV28 to TRBJ2-2; D ambiguous. This CDR3 contains 17 residues. V was cut by 2 bases and J by 0 bases, with 13 bases left in between. Germline CDR1 is MDHEN and CDR2 is SYDVKM. The CDR3 DNA is TGTGCCAGCAGTTTACATTTGAAGAATCCGAACACCGGGGAGCTGTTTTTT. Translating it yields CASSLHLKNPNTGELFF.

This rearrangement joins TRBV2 to TRBJ1-6; the D gene is possibly TRBD1 (6 bases). CDR1 is SNHLY and CDR2 is FYNNEI in the germline V gene. V gave up 6 bases and J gave up 5 bases, with 17 bases separating them. The CDR3 loop spans 16 amino acids. CDR3 sequence reads: CASRRLLGGDNSPLHF. The DNA of the CDR3 is TGTGCCAGCAGACGTCTTTTGGGGGGCGATAATTCACCCCTCCACTTT.